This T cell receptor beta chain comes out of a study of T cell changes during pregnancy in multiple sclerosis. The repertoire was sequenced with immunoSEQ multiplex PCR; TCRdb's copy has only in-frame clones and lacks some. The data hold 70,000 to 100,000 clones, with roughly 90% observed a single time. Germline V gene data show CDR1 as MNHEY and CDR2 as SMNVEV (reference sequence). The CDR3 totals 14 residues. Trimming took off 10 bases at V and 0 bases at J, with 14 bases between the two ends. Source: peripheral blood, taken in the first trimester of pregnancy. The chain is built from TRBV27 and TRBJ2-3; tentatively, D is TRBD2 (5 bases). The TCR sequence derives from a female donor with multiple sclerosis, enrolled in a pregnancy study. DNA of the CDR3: TGTGCCACTCGGACTTGGACTAGCACAGATACGCAGTATTTT. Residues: CATRTWTSTDTQYF.